The next 2 T cell receptor beta chains were all read from a single sample in a study of patients and donors after allogeneic stem cell transplantation. A single record per CDR3 protein comes from TCRdb applying MiXCR to the RT-PCR reads. Of under 30,000 distinct CDR3 sequences listed, 35% to 45% are singletons. Material for sequencing was blood, either unsorted or a sorted T cell fraction (not recorded which). The receptors stem from a human donor who was either an allogeneic HSCT recipient or a stem cell or donor lymphocyte infusion donor (not recorded which). It is not recorded whose cells these are; they may come from a transplant donor.

This chain joins TRBV29-1 and TRBJ1-5; no definite D call. This CDR3 region has 14 residues. The V end was cut by 4 bases, the J end by 6 bases, with 16 bases between. The germline CDR1 and CDR2 sequences are SQVTM and ANQGSEA. The CDR3 is CSVGAAGFSQPQHF. CDR3 DNA: TGCAGCGTTGGGGCCGCTGGATTCAGTCAGCCCCAGCATTTT. Full variable domain (remainder filled in from reference TRBV29-1 and TRBJ1-5): SAVISQKPSRDICQRGTSLTIQCQVDSQVTMMFWYRQQPGQSLTLIATANQGSEATYESGFVIDKFPISRPNLTFSTLTVSNMSPEDSSIYLCSVGAAGFSQPQHFGDGTRLSIL.

This clonotype was seen a few times. V gene TRBV12-3 or TRBV12-4 combines with J gene TRBJ1-2, with 8 bases lining up with TRBD1. CDR3 length: 13 residues. With V trimmed by 2 bases and J by 8 bases, 4 bases remained unmatched. Here the CDR3 reads CASSLRTGLGYTF. CDR3 bases: TGTGCCAGCAGTTTACGGACAGGGTTGGGCTACACCTTC.